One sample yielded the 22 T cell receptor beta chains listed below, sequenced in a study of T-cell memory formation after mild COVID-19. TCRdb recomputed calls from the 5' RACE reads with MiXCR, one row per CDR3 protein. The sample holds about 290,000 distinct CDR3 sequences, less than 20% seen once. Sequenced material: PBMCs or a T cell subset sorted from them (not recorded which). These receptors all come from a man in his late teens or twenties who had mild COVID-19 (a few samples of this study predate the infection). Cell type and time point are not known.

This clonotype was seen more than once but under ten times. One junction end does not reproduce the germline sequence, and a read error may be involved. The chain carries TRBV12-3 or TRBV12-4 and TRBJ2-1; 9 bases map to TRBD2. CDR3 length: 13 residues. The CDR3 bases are TGTGCCAGCAGCCCCTTCCTAGCGGGGCGCCCAATCTTC. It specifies CASSPFLAGRPIF.

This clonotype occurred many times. The CDR3 region is CASRELAGDSSYNEQFF. CDR3 nucleotide sequence: TGTGCCAGCAGGGAACTAGCGGGGGACAGCTCCTACAATGAGCAGTTCTTC. The chain links TRBV28 to TRBJ2-1, with 11 bases matching TRBD2. CDR3 size: 17 residues. Germline V gives CDR1 MDHEN, CDR2 SYDVKM. The V and J ends lost 6 bases and 0 bases, in that order; junction bases with no gene match: 7.

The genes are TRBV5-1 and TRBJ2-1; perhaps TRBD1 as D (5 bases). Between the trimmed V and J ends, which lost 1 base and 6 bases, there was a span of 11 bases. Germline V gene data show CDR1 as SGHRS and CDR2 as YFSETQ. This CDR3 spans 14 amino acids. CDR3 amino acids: CASSLTYQGNEQFF. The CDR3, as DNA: TGCGCCAGCAGCTTGACGTACCAGGGCAATGAGCAGTTCTTC.

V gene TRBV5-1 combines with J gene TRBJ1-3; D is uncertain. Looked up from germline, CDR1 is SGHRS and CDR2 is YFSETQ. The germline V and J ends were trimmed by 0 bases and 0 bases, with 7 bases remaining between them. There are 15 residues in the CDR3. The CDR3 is CASSLAAHSGNTIYF. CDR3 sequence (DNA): TGCGCCAGCAGCTTGGCGGCACACTCTGGAAACACCATATATTTT.

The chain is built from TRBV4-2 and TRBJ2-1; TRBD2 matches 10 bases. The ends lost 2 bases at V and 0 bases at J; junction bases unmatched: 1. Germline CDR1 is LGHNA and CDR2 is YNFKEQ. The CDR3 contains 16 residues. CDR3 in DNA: TGTGCCAGCAGCCAACGGACTAGCGGCTCCTACAATGAGCAGTTCTTC. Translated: CASSQRTSGSYNEQFF.

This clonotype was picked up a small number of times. This chain's CDR3 is CASSQGDPRAGGTDTQYF. The CDR3 DNA sequence: TGCGCCAGCAGCCAAGGGGACCCTCGAGCGGGGGGCACAGATACGCAGTATTTT. This chain uses TRBV4-1 with TRBJ2-3; the match to TRBD2 covers 8 bases. V was clipped by 1 base and J by 1 base; unmatched bases: 10. Germline V CDR1 and CDR2: MGHRA, YSYEKL. The CDR3 totals 18 residues.

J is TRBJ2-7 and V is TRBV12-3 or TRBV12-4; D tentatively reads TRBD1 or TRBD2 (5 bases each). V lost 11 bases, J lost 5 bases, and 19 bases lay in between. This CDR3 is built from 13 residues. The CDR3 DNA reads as TGTGCCTCCACCCCCCAGGGAGCGGACGAGCAGTACTTC. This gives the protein CASTPQGADEQYF.

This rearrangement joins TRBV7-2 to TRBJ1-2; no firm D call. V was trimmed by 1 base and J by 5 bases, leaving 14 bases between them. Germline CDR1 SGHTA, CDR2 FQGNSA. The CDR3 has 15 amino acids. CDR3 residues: CASSLGAALPYGYTF. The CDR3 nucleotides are TGTGCCAGCAGCTTAGGAGCGGCCCTGCCATATGGCTACACCTTC.

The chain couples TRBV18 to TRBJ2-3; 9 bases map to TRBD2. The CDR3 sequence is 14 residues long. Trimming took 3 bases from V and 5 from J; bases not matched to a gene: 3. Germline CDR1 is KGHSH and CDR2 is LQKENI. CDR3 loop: CASSPAGGQDTQYF. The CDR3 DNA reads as TGTGCCAGCTCACCGGCGGGGGGGCAAGATACGCAGTATTTT.

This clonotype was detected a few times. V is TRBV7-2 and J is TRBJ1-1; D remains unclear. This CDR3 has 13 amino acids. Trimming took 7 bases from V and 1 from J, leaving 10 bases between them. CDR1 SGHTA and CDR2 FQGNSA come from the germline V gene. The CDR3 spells CASTEDENTEAFF. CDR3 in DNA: TGTGCCAGCACCGAGGATGAGAACACTGAAGCTTTCTTT.

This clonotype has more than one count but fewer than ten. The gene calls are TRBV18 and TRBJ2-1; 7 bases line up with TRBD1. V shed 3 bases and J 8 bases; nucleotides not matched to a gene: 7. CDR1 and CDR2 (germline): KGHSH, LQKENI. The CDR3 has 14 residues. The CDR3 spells CASSPDRVKHEQFF. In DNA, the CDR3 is TGTGCCAGCTCACCTGACAGGGTAAAGCATGAGCAGTTCTTC. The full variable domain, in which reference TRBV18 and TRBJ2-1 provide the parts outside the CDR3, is NAGVMQNPRHLVRRRGQEARLRCSPMKGHSHVYWYRQLPEEGLKFMVYLQKENIIDESGMPKERFSAEFPKEGPSILRIQQVVRGDSAAYFCASSPDRVKHEQFFGPGTRLTVL.

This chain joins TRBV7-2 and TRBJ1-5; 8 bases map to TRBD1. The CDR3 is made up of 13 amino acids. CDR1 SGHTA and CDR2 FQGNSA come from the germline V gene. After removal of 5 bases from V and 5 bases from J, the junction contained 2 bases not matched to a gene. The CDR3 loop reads CASSQQGDQPQHF. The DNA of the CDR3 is TGTGCCAGCAGCCAACAGGGGGATCAGCCCCAGCATTTT.

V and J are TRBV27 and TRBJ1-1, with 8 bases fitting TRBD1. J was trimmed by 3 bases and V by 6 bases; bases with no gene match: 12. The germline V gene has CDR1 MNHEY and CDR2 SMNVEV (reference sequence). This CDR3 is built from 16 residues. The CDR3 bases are TGTGCCAGCAGCGACAGGGGAAATATTTGGGACACTGAAGCTTTCTTT. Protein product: CASSDRGNIWDTEAFF.

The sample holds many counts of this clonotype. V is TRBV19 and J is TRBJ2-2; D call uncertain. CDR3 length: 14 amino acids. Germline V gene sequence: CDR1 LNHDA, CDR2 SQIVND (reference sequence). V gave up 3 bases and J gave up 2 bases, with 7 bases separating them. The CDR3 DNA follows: TGTGCCAGTAGTATGTCCCCTAACACCGGGGAGCTGTTTTTT. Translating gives CASSMSPNTGELFF.

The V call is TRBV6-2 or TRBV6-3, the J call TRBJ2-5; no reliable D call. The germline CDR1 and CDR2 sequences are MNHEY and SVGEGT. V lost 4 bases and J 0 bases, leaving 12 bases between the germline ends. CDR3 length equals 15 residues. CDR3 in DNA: TGTGCCAGCAGTTCGCCGACACTGTACCAAGAGACCCAGTACTTC. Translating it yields CASSSPTLYQETQYF.

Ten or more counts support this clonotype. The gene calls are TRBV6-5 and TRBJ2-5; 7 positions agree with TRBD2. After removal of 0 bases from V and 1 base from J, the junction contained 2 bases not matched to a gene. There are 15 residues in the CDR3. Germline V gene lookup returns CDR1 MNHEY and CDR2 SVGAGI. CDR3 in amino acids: CASSYSSGIQETQYF. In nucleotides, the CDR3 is TGTGCCAGCAGTTACTCGAGCGGGATCCAAGAGACCCAGTACTTC.

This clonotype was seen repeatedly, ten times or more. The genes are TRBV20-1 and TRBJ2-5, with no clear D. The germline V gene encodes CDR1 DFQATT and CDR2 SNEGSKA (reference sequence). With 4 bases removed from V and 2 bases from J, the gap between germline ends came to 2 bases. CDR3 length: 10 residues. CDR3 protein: CSATQETQYF. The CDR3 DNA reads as TGCAGTGCTACTCAAGAGACCCAGTACTTC.

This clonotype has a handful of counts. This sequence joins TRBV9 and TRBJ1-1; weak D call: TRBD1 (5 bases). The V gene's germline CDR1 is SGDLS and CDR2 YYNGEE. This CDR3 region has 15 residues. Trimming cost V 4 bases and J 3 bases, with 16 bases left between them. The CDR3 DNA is TGTGCCAGCAGCTCCCTAGGCACAGGAGACACTGAAGCTTTCTTT. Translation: CASSSLGTGDTEAFF.

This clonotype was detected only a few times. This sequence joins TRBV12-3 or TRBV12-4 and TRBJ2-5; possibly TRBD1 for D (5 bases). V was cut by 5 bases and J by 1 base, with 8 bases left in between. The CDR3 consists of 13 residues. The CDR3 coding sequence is TGTGCCAGCAGTCGGCAGGGCCAAGAGACCCAGTACTTC. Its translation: CASSRQGQETQYF.

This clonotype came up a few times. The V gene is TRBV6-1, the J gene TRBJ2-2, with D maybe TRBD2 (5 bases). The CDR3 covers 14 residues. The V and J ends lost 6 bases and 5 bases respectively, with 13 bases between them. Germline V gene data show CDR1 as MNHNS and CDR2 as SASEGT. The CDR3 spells CASRPVPGTGELFF. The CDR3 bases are TGTGCCAGCAGACCGGTCCCGGGGACCGGGGAGCTGTTTTTT.

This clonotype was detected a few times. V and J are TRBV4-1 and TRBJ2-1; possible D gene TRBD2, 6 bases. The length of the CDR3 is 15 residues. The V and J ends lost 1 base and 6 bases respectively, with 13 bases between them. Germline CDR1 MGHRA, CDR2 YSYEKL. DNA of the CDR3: TGCGCCAGCAGCCAAGCACCGACTAGTACCAATGAGCAGTTCTTC. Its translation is CASSQAPTSTNEQFF.

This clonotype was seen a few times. This CDR3 is CASSGLTGELFF. CDR3 bases: TGTGCCAGCAGCGGCCTGACCGGGGAGCTGTTTTTT. The chain joins TRBV5-6 to TRBJ2-2; no definite D call. The length of the CDR3 is 12 residues. V was cut by 4 bases and J by 5 bases, with 6 bases left in between. The germline V gene has CDR1 SGHDT and CDR2 YYEEEE.